This T cell receptor beta chain emerged from a study of CD8 T cells in Susac syndrome. Study-level points and caveats: As acknowledged by the study, its TCR sequencing and HLA analysis included a relatively small number of individuals.

In blood CD8+ and CD4+ T cells, TCR beta underwent sequencing. Purification of the CD8+ and CD4+ T cells relied on negative isolation, and TEMRA cells underwent FACS enrichment. A quantity of about 0.5 to 1 ug RNA underwent reverse transcription using random hexamers. Multiplex immunoSEQ PCR targeted 54 Vbeta and 13 Jbeta TCR beta segments. TCRdb processed the immunoSEQ multiplex PCR reads anew with MiXCR; each CDR3 protein has one entry. The data show 160,000 or so distinct CDR3 sequences, 85% to 95% seen once. A remark on this clonotype: Antigen unknown.

This CDR3 has 13 residues. The germline gives CDR1 MNHEY, CDR2 SMNVEV (reference sequence). Germline trimming cut 5 bases from V and 5 bases from J; bases unmatched to any gene: 3. The sample taken for sequencing was CD8+ T cells from PBMCs. The receptor was derived from a human donor with multiple sclerosis. The chain carries TRBV27 and TRBJ2-7; 10 positions agree with TRBD1. The CDR3 region has the DNA TGTGCCAGCAGTGACGGGACAGGGGACGAGCAGTACTTC. It is translated as CASSDGTGDEQYF.